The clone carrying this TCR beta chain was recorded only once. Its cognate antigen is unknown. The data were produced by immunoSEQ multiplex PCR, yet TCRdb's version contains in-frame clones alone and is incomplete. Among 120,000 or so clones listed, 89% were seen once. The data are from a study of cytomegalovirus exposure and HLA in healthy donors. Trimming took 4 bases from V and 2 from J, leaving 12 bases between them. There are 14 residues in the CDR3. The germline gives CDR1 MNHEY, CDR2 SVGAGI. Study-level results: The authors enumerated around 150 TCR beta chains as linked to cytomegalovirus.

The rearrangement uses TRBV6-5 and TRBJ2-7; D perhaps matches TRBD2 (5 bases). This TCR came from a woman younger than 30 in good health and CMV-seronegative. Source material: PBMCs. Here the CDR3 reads CASSLPGTTYEQYF. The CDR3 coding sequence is TGTGCCAGCAGTTTACCGGGAACGACCTACGAGCAGTACTTC.